This T cell receptor (beta chain) was documented in a study of T cells in Graves' hyperthyroidism and ophthalmopathy. At the level of the study: Peripheral blood was acquired at first diagnosis, ahead of any therapy whatsoever. Findings and caveats of the study: With a median lead of around 6.7 months before onset, the model predicted ophthalmopathy.

Based on clinical symptoms, serum thyroxine and TRAb, thyroid ultrasound and orbital computed tomography, diagnoses were reached. This sample holds PBMCs from less than 11 ml fresh peripheral blood. After removal of 6 bases from V and 6 bases from J, the junction contained 11 bases not matched to a gene. Germline V gene lookup returns CDR1 MNHNS and CDR2 SASEGT. The CDR3 covers 16 residues. Amplification of TCR beta CDR3 regions used RNA as the template. The HTBI set primed first-round TCR CDR3 RT-PCR. TCRdb itself ran the multiplex PCR reads through MiXCR, one entry per CDR3 protein. The repertoire holds roughly 400,000 distinct CDR3 sequences, with over 13% as singletons. This clonotype showed up many times. Its antigen remains unidentified.

This clonotype originated in a man aged 50-60 years with Graves' ophthalmopathy. The chain has TRBV6-1 and TRBJ2-5, with TRBD2 matching over 12 bases. Sequenced input: blood. CDR3 nucleotide sequence: TGTGCCAGCAGGGCCCCGACTAGCGGGAGTGCAAAGACCCAGTACTTC. Its translation is CASRAPTSGSAKTQYF.